This TCR beta chain was captured in a study of blood T cell repertoires in COVID-19. This clone was picked up a small number of times. Per the original methods: It was from reference gene primer amplification that nucleated cell counts were estimated. Generated by immunoSEQ multiplex PCR, the TCRdb table keeps only in-frame clones and is missing some. Clone size and the V and J calls come from that table; the DNA yielded D and trimming. Found here are about 80,000 clones, about 91% of them singletons; the top ten hold almost 7%. The CDR3 covers 13 residues. CDR1 and CDR2 from the germline V gene are KGHSH and LQKENI. Deletions cut 0 bases from V and 4 bases from J, with 6 bases between.

The chain uses TRBV18 and TRBJ2-5; the D gene is possibly TRBD2 (6 bases). Sequenced input: peripheral blood. This clonotype was obtained from an elderly woman with acute or convalescent COVID-19. The CDR3 DNA reads as TGTGCCAGCTCACCACCGGGAGGAGAGACCCAGTACTTC. Translation gives CASSPPGGETQYF.